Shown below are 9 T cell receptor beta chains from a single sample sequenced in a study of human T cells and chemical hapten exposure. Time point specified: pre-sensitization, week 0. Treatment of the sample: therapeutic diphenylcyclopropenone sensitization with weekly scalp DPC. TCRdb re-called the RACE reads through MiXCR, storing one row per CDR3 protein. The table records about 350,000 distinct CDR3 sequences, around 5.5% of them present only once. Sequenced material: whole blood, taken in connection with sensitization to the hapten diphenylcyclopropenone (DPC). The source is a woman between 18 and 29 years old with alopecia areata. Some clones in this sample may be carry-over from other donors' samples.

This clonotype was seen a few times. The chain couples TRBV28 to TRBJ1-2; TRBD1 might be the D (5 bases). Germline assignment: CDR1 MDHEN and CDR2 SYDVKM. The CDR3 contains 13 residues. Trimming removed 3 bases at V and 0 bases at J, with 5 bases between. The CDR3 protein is CASSFRANYGYTF. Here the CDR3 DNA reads TGTGCCAGCAGTTTCAGGGCTAACTATGGCTACACCTTC.

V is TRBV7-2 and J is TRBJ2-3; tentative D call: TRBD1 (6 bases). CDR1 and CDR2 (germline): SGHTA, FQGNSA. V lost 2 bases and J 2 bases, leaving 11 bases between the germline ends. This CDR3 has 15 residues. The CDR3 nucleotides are TGTGCCAGCAGCTTAAAGGCAGGGGTCACAGATACGCAGTATTTT. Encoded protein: CASSLKAGVTDTQYF.

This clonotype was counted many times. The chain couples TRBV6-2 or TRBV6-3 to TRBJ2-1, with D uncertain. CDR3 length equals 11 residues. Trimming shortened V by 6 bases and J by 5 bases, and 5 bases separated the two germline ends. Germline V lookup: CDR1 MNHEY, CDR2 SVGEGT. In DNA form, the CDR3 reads TGTGCCAGCAGAGAGAACAATGAGCAGTTCTTC. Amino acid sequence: CASRENNEQFF.

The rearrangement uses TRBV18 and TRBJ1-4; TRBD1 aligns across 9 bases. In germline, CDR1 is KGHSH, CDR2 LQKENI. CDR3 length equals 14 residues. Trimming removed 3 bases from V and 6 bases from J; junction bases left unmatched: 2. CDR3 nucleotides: TGTGCCAGCTCACCGCGGACAGGGGATGAAAAACTGTTTTTT. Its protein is CASSPRTGDEKLFF.

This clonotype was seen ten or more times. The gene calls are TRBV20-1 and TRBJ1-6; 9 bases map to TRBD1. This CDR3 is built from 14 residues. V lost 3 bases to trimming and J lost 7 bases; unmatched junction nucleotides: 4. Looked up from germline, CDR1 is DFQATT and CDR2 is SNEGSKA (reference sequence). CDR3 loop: CSARSGTGNSPLHF. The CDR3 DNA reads TGCAGTGCTAGGTCAGGGACAGGGAATTCACCCCTCCACTTT.

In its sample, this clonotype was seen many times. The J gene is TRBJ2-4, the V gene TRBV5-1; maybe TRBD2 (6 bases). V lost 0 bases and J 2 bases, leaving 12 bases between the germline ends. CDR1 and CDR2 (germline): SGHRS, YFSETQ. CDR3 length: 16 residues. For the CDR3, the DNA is TGCGCCAGCAGCTTGGAGCCAGGGAGGACCAAAAACATTCAGTACTTC. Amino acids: CASSLEPGRTKNIQYF.

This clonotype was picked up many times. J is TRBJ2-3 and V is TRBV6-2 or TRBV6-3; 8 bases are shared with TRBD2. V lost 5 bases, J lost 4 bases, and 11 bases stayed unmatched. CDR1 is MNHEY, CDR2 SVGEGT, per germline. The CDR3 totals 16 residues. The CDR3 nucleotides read TGTGCCAGCAGTCCTACAGCGGGGGAGGGGGCAGATACGCAGTATTTT. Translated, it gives CASSPTAGEGADTQYF.

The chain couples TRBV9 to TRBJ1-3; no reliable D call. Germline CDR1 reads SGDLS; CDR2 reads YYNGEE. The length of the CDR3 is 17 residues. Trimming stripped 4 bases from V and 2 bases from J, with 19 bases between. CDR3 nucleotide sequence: TGTGCCAGCAGCCCCGAGGGTGGCCTCCAGGCTGGAAACACCATATATTTT. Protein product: CASSPEGGLQAGNTIYF.

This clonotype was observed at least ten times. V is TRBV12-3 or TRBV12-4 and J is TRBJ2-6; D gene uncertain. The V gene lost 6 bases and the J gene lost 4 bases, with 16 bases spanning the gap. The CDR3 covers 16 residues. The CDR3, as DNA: TGTGCCAGCAGCCAGCAGAGGTGGGTCGGGGCCAACGTCCTGACTTTC. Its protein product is CASSQQRWVGANVLTF.